These 29 T cell receptor beta chains were all obtained from the same sample, sequenced in a study of CD8 T cells in Susac syndrome. RNA was extracted with the RNeasy kit, and a quantity of roughly 0.5 to 1 ug was reverse transcribed using random hexamers. In TCRdb, the immunoSEQ multiplex PCR reads were re-called with MiXCR into one record per CDR3 protein. The sample records 150,000 to 200,000 distinct CDR3 sequences, about 94% being singletons. Sequenced input: CD4+ T cells from PBMCs. These receptors were obtained from a human donor with Susac syndrome.

The chain recombines TRBV21-1 with TRBJ2-6; TRBD2 reflects the table's D call only, with no check against the DNA. TRBV21-1 is tagged as a pseudogene. This CDR3 comprises 22 residues. The CDR3 reads CASSLGGTLRWSPSSGANVLTF. For the CDR3, the DNA is TGTGCCAGCAGTCTCGGGGGAACCCTCCGGTGGTCTCCTTCCTCTGGGGCCAACGTCCTGACTTTC.

The chain joins TRBV27 to TRBJ2-6; perhaps TRBD2 as D (6 bases). The CDR3 loop spans 20 amino acids. V was cut by 6 bases and J by 5 bases, with 29 bases left in between. Germline V gene lookup returns CDR1 MNHEY and CDR2 SMNVEV (reference sequence). The CDR3 here is CASRSVLGAGGQVWANVLTF. The DNA of the CDR3 is TGTGCCAGCAGATCCGTTCTCGGGGCAGGAGGGCAAGTGTGGGCCAACGTCCTGACTTTC.

V usage is TRBV24-1 and J usage is TRBJ2-7, with D maybe TRBD1 (5 bases). The germline V and J ends were trimmed by 4 bases and 4 bases, with 19 bases remaining between them. Germline loops: CDR1 KGHDR, CDR2 SFDVKD. The CDR3 spans 16 residues. The CDR3 bases are TGTGCCACCAGTGAATCCGGACACCCGAGGAGTTACGAGCAGTACTTC. Residues: CATSESGHPRSYEQYF.

The chain has TRBV23-1 and TRBJ1-4; 7 positions match TRBD1. TRBV23-1 is treated as an ORF (open reading frame) with a function not yet certain. The CDR3 covers 17 residues. The trim removed 3 bases at V and 0 bases at J, leaving 7 bases unmatched. The CDR3 DNA reads as TGCGCCAGCAGTCATTGGCGACAGGGCGCAACTAATGAAAAACTGTTTTTT. This sequence encodes CASSHWRQGATNEKLFF.

This sequence joins TRBV28 and TRBJ1-1; 8 bases are a match to TRBD1. This CDR3 is built from 15 residues. The junction had 5 bases not matched to a gene; V was cut back by 4 bases and J by 1 base. Germline V lookup: CDR1 MDHEN, CDR2 SYDVKM. The CDR3 DNA is TGTGCCAGCAGTTCAAACGGACAGGGGAACACTGAAGCTTTCTTT. This translates into CASSSNGQGNTEAFF.

The V call is TRBV19, the J call TRBJ2-3; tentative D call: TRBD1 (6 bases). Between the trimmed V and J ends, which lost 8 bases and 0 bases, there was a span of 15 bases. Germline CDR1 reads LNHDA; CDR2 reads SQIVND (reference sequence). This CDR3 is 15 amino acids long. The CDR3 loop reads CASLQGPSSTDTQYF. CDR3 in DNA: TGTGCCAGTTTACAGGGCCCGTCTAGCACAGATACGCAGTATTTT.

The V call is TRBV5-6, the J call TRBJ2-7; no clear D gene. CDR1 is SGHDT and CDR2 is YYEEEE in the germline V gene. V was trimmed by 0 bases and J by 5 bases, leaving 9 bases between them. The CDR3 extends over 13 amino acids. DNA of the CDR3: TGTGCCAGCAGCTTGGTGGGGTTCGACGAGCAGTACTTC. Its protein is CASSLVGFDEQYF.

The chain links TRBV25-1 to TRBJ1-2; D uncertain. This CDR3 region has 15 residues. The germline V gene encodes CDR1 MGHDK and CDR2 SYGVNS. V lost 3 bases, J lost 4 bases, and 15 bases lay in between. Written as DNA, the CDR3 is TGTGCCAGCAGTGACGGTTTGGGGTGGGGCTATGGCTACACCTTC. It translates to CASSDGLGWGYGYTF.

V gene TRBV2 combines with J gene TRBJ2-6; D not certain. CDR1 is SNHLY and CDR2 is FYNNEI in the germline V gene. There are 14 residues in the CDR3. V shed 3 bases and J shed 0 bases, with 3 bases lying between them. CDR3 in amino acids: CASSDPSGANVLTF. The CDR3 DNA is TGTGCCAGCAGTGACCCCTCTGGGGCCAACGTCCTGACTTTC. Using reference TRBV2 and TRBJ2-6 for the parts outside the CDR3, the full variable domain is EPEVTQTPSHQVTQMGQEVILRCVPISNHLYFYWYRQILGQKVEFLVSFYNNEISEKSEIFDDQFSVERPDGSNFTLKIRSTKLEDSAMYFCASSDPSGANVLTFGAGSRLTVL.

The CDR3 region is CASSLSTGISPLHF. CDR3 DNA sequence: TGTGCCAGCAGCCTCTCTACAGGGATTTCACCCCTCCACTTT. This chain uses TRBV5-6 with TRBJ1-6; a weak D match, TRBD1 (6 bases). The V gene's germline CDR1 is SGHDT and CDR2 YYEEEE. Trimming took 4 bases from V and 9 from J, leaving 14 bases between them. There are 14 residues in the CDR3. The full variable domain, its missing parts supplied by reference TRBV5-6 and TRBJ1-6, is DAGVTQSPTHLIKTRGQQVTLRCSPKSGHDTVSWYQQALGQGPQFIFQYYEEEERQRGNFPDRFSGHQFPNYSSELNVNALLLGDSALYLCASSLSTGISPLHFGNGTRLTVT.

The chain is built from TRBV12-3 or TRBV12-4 and TRBJ2-7; 10 nucleotides agree with TRBD1. This CDR3 is 16 amino acids long. The J segment lost 4 bases and the V segment lost 2 bases, leaving 8 bases of the junction unmatched. CDR3 loop: CASSLILGTGAYEQYF. In DNA, the CDR3 is TGTGCCAGCAGTTTAATTTTAGGGACAGGGGCTTACGAGCAGTACTTC.

V and J are TRBV18 and TRBJ1-2, with D perhaps matching TRBD1 (5 bases). Looked up from germline, CDR1 is KGHSH and CDR2 is LQKENI. This CDR3 spans 14 amino acids. Between the trimmed V and J ends, which lost 3 bases and 3 bases, there was a span of 11 bases. The CDR3 coding sequence is TGTGCCAGCTCACCGGGGGTCTTGGACTATGGCTACACCTTC. Translation: CASSPGVLDYGYTF.

The chain employs TRBV5-4 and TRBJ1-2; D remains ambiguous. This CDR3 is built from 16 residues. Germline-derived CDR1 and CDR2 are SGHNT and YYREEE (reference sequence). Deletions cut 0 bases from V and 0 bases from J, with 12 bases between. In nucleotides, the CDR3 is TGTGCCAGCAGCTTGGCCGGGCAGGCGGCTAACTATGGCTACACCTTC. Protein: CASSLAGQAANYGYTF.

This chain uses TRBV29-1 with TRBJ2-3; D uncertain. V was clipped by 3 bases and J by 6 bases, with 13 bases between them. CDR3 length equals 13 residues. Per the germline V gene, CDR1 is SQVTM and CDR2 is ANQGSEA. In DNA form, the CDR3 reads TGCAGCGTTGACCGATCCGGAGCCGATACGCAGTATTTT. Encoded protein: CSVDRSGADTQYF.

CDR3 region: CASSARTGDLSGELFF. The CDR3 DNA sequence: TGTGCCAGCAGTGCAAGGACAGGGGATTTATCCGGGGAGCTGTTTTTT. The genes are TRBV5-6 and TRBJ2-2, with TRBD1 matching 9 bases. V shed 5 bases, J shed 6 bases, and the junction held 11 bases outside the gene matches. From germline, CDR1 is SGHDT and CDR2 YYEEEE. The CDR3 totals 16 residues.

This clonotype occurred once. CDR3 nucleotide sequence: TGTGCCTGGAGTCCCCATCAGGGGGCGAGGAACACTGAAGCTTTCTTT. Amino acids: CAWSPHQGARNTEAFF. V gene TRBV30 combines with J gene TRBJ1-1, with 8 bases aligning to TRBD1. Germline loops: CDR1 GTSNPN, CDR2 SVGIG (reference sequence). The V segment lost 2 bases and the J segment 1 base; nucleotides outside the gene matches: 9. This CDR3 has 16 amino acids.

This chain uses TRBV20-1 with TRBJ2-7, with TRBD2 matching 10 bases. After removal of 7 bases from V and 9 bases from J, the junction contained 6 bases not matched to a gene. CDR1 and CDR2 from the germline V gene are DFQATT and SNEGSKA (reference sequence). This CDR3 has 11 residues. This chain's CDR3 is CSVPLAGMQYF. The DNA of the CDR3 is TGCAGTGTTCCACTAGCGGGGATGCAGTACTTC.

The rearrangement uses TRBV2 and TRBJ1-6; the D gene is possibly TRBD1 (6 bases). The germline V and J ends were trimmed by 5 bases and 4 bases, with 9 bases remaining between them. Germline-derived CDR1 and CDR2 are SNHLY and FYNNEI. The CDR3 has 14 amino acids. The CDR3 nucleotides read TGTGCCAGCAGTACCGGACAGTATAATTCACCCCTCCACTTT. Translation gives CASSTGQYNSPLHF. The whole variable domain, remainder taken from reference TRBV2 and TRBJ1-6, is EPEVTQTPSHQVTQMGQEVILRCVPISNHLYFYWYRQILGQKVEFLVSFYNNEISEKSEIFDDQFSVERPDGSNFTLKIRSTKLEDSAMYFCASSTGQYNSPLHFGNGTRLTVT.

V is TRBV2 and J is TRBJ2-5; unclear D gene. Germline-derived CDR1 and CDR2 are SNHLY and FYNNEI. The V and J ends lost 6 bases and 5 bases respectively, with 10 bases between them. This CDR3 has 12 residues. In DNA form, the CDR3 reads TGTGCCAGCAGATCAATTCTGGAGACCCAGTACTTC. Residues: CASRSILETQYF.

This sequence joins TRBV5-1 and TRBJ2-2, with 8 bases that match TRBD1. CDR1 is SGHRS, CDR2 YFSETQ, per germline. The ends lost 4 bases at V and 4 bases at J; junction bases unmatched: 9. The CDR3 is 16 amino acids. In nucleotides, the CDR3 is TGCGCCAGCAGCCCCGGACAGGGTGCCCTCACCGGGGAGCTGTTTTTT. Encoded protein: CASSPGQGALTGELFF.

The chain joins TRBV6-5 to TRBJ1-1, with a possible D match to TRBD1 (6 bases). Germline CDR1 MNHEY, CDR2 SVGAGI. The CDR3 runs to 11 residues. Trimming shortened V by 5 bases and J by 8 bases, and 9 bases separated the two germline ends. CDR3 sequence reads: CASSRTDEAFF. The CDR3 region has the DNA TGTGCCAGCAGTAGGACAGACGAAGCTTTCTTT.

The gene calls are TRBV2 and TRBJ1-6; 8 bases are a match to TRBD1. Germline assignment: CDR1 SNHLY and CDR2 FYNNEI. The length of the CDR3 is 14 residues. V was pared by 8 bases and J by 12 bases, with 12 bases of the junction left unmatched. CDR3: CASGGDRRTIPLHF. In DNA form, the CDR3 reads TGTGCCAGCGGCGGGGACAGGAGGACGATACCCCTCCACTTT.

The chain recombines TRBV12-3 or TRBV12-4 with TRBJ2-5; unclear D gene. The CDR3 runs 14 residues. V shed 6 bases and J shed 9 bases, with 20 bases lying between them. CDR3 sequence: CASSPGFLLVAQYF. Here the CDR3 DNA reads TGTGCCAGCAGCCCCGGGTTCCTCTTAGTCGCCCAGTACTTC.

The CDR3 DNA follows: TGTGCCAGCAGCTTGATTTGGGGAAACGGCTACACCTTC. This codes for CASSLIWGNGYTF. The J gene is TRBJ1-2, the V gene TRBV5-6; no reliable D call. V was clipped by 1 base and J by 8 bases, with 12 bases between them. Germline-derived CDR1 and CDR2 are SGHDT and YYEEEE. The CDR3 loop spans 13 amino acids.

V and J are TRBV12-3 or TRBV12-4 and TRBJ1-4; D call uncertain. The CDR3 consists of 14 residues. Trimming pared 3 bases from V and 2 bases from J, leaving 7 bases between. CDR3 residues: CASSFGLTNEKLFF. The CDR3 bases are TGTGCCAGCAGTTTCGGCTTGACTAATGAAAAACTGTTTTTT.

The V call is TRBV6-2 or TRBV6-3, the J call TRBJ2-5; a weak D match, TRBD1 (6 bases). The CDR3 runs 14 residues. Trimming took off 3 bases at V and 5 bases at J, with 13 bases between the two ends. Germline CDR1 and CDR2: MNHEY and SVGEGT. The CDR3 is CASSYSGARETQYF. CDR3 nucleotides: TGTGCCAGCAGTTATTCAGGGGCAAGGGAGACCCAGTACTTC.

The chain joins TRBV28 to TRBJ2-7; D is possibly TRBD2 (6 bases). The V and J ends lost 8 bases and 3 bases respectively, with 20 bases between them. CDR1 MDHEN and CDR2 SYDVKM come from the germline V gene. CDR3 size: 15 residues. The chain's CDR3 is CASRGIWQGSYEQYF. CDR3 sequence (DNA): TGTGCCAGCCGGGGGATTTGGCAGGGTAGCTACGAGCAGTACTTC.

The gene calls are TRBV19 and TRBJ2-2; D gene ambiguous. Germline values: CDR1 LNHDA, CDR2 SQIVND (reference sequence). This CDR3 is 14 amino acids long. Trimming took off 6 bases at V and 1 base at J, with 9 bases between the two ends. The CDR3 bases are TGTGCCAGTAGCCAGTCGTTGAACACCGGGGAGCTGTTTTTT. Translating gives CASSQSLNTGELFF.

V and J are TRBV7-2 and TRBJ2-3; maybe TRBD2 (7 bases). This CDR3 contains 16 residues. V lost 0 bases to trimming and J lost 5 bases, with 15 bases between them. From germline, CDR1 is SGHTA and CDR2 FQGNSA. CDR3 sequence reads: CASSLASKGGQDTQYF. In DNA form, the CDR3 reads TGTGCCAGCAGCTTAGCCAGCAAGGGGGGGCAAGATACGCAGTATTTT. Full variable domain (missing parts from reference TRBV7-2 and TRBJ2-3): GAGVSQSPSNKVTEKGKDVELRCDPISGHTALYWYRQSLGQGLEFLIYFQGNSAPDKSGLPSDRFSAERTGGSVSTLTIQRTQQEDSAVYLCASSLASKGGQDTQYFGPGTRLTVL.